The T cell receptor beta chain under discussion was sequenced for a study of blood T cell repertoires in COVID-19 (dated by TCRdb to 2018 to 2020). For the wider study: The collaborator samples originated in the United States, Italy and Spain and spanned the acute and convalescent phases of COVID-19. The prospective study material was composed of cDNA or gDNA derived from T cells, B-cell-depleted T cells, or PBMCs. Subjects who had been exposed to COVID-19, were actively infected with it, or had recovered from it provided the deeply sampled blood TCRbeta repertoires that made up the dataset. A freely available public database, intended as a resource for researchers studying the immune response to SARS-CoV-2, is where the repertoires were released. The samples were drawn from the first 160 participants of the ongoing ImmuneRACE study and from some 1,300 subjects provided by 6 global collaborators. Sample metadata almost always included a de-identified subject ID, COVID-19 status, age in years and sex. Where available, HLA class I and class II types were obtained from metadata supplied by the sample provider rather than from assay-based typing.

This clone occurred a few times. The antigen this receptor binds is unknown. Qualities for individual bases were not recorded, and no much larger clone is one base off. One collaborating source in Seattle enrolled patients during active infection and followed them longitudinally through the course of disease. Each collaborating institution followed its own protocols to collect whole blood in K2EDTA tubes. For TCRbeta analysis, collaborator samples were shipped as frozen whole blood, as isolated PBMCs, or as DNA extracted from either sample type. TCRbeta CDR3 regions were amplified from genomic DNA by means of the immunoSEQ Assay, a bias-controlled multiplex PCR. As for the original processing: Nucleated cell counts per sample were estimated from amplification of reference gene primers within the assay. To quantify the absolute abundance of each unique TCRbeta CDR3 rearrangement, sequence reads were collapsed and filtered. For each sample, productive Simpson clonality was calculated as the square root of Simpson's diversity index across productive rearrangements. As stored in TCRdb, this immuneACCESS dataset retains in-frame rearrangements with V and J assigned. A fraction of the clones does not appear; measured against another copy, unresolved V genes explain less than half of the discrepancy, and the remainder lacks a known reason. The DNA was the basis for D and trimming; V, J and clone size are from that table. This sample is represented by roughly 53,000 clones; about nine tenths of them were singletons. Together, the top ten hold 2% to 2.5% of the sample.

On the study overall, not on this receptor specifically: Clinical and demographic metadata were provided uncurated, with the amount varying by source and participant.

The germline V gene (reference sequence) supplies CDR1 MNHNY and CDR2 SVGAGI. Inclusive of the bounding cysteine and phenylalanine, the CDR3 is 15 residues long. The DNA shown is the 45-base CDR3, in frame from base 1. Deletion took 2 bases off V and 5 bases off J, with a span of 12 bases between the germline ends. This TCR was recovered from a woman of 80 years or more with COVID-19, enrolled during active disease. The sequence joins TRBV6-6 to TRBJ1-4, with the D gene too uncertain to name. The sequencing sample was made of peripheral blood. The CDR3 here reads CASSYGPGRNEKLFF. The nucleotide sequence reads as follows: TGTGCCAGCAGTTACGGACCGGGGAGGAATGAAAAACTGTTTTTT.